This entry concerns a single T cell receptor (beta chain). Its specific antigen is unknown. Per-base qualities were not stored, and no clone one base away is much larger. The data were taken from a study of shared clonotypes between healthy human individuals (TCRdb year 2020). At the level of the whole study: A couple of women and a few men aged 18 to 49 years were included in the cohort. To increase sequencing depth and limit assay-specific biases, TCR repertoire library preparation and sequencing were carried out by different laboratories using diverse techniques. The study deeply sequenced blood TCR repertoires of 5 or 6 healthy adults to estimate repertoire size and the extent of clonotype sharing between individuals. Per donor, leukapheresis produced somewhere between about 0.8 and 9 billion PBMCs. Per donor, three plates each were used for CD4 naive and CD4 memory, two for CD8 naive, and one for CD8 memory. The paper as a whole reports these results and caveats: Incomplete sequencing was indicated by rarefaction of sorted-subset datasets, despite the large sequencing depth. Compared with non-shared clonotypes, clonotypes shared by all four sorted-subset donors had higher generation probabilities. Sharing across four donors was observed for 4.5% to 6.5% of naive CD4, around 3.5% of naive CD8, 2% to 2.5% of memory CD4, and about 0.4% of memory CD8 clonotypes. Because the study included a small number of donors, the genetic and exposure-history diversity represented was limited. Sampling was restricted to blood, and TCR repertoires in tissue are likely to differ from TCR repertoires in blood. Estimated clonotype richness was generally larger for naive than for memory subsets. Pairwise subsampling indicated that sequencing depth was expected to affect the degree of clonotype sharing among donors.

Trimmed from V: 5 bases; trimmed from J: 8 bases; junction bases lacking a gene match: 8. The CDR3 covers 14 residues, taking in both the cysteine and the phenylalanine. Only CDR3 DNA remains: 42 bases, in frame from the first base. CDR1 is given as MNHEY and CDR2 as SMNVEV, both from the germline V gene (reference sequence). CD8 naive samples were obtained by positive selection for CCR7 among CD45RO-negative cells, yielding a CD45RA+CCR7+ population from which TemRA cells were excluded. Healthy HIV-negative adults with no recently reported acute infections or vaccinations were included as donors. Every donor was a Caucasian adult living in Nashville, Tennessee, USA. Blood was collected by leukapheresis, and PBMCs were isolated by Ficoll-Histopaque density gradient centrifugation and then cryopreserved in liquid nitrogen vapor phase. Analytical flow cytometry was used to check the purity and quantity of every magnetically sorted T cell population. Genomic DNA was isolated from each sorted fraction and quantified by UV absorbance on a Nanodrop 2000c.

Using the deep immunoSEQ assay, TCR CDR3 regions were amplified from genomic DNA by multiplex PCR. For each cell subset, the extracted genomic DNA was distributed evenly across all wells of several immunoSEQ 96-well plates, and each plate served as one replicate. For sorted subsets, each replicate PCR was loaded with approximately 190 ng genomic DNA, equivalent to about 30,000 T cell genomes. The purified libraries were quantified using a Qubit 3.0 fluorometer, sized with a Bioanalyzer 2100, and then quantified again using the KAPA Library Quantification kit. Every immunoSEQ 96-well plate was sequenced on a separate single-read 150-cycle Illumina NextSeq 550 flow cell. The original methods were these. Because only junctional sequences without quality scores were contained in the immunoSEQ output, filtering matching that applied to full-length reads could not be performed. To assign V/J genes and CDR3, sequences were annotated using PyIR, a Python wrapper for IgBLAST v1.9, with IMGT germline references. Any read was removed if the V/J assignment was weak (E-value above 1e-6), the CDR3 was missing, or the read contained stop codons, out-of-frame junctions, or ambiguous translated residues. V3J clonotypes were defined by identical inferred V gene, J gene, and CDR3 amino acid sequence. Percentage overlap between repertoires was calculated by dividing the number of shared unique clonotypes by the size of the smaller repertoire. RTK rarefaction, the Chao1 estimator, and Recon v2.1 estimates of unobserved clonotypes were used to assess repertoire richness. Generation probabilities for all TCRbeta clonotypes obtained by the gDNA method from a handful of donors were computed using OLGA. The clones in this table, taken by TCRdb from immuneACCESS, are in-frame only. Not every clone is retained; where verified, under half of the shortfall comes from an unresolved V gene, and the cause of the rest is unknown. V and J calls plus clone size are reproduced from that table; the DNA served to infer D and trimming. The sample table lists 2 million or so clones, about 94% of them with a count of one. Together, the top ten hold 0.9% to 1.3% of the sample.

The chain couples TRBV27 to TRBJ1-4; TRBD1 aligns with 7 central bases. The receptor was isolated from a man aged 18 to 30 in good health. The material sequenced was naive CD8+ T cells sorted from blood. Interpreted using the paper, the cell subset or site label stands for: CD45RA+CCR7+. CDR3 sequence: CASSQQGMEEKLFF. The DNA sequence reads TGTGCCAGCAGTCAACAGGGGATGGAGGAAAAACTGTTTTTT.